Listed below are T cell receptor beta chains from one sample, sequenced in a study of T-cell memory formation after mild COVID-19. TCRdb re-called the 5' RACE reads through MiXCR, storing one row per CDR3 protein. The table has roughly 100,000 distinct CDR3 sequences, around 12% seen once. The specimen sequenced was PBMCs or a T cell subset sorted from them (not recorded which). These receptors all stem from an adult woman who had mild COVID-19 (a few samples of this study predate the infection). Cell type and time point are not known. The CDR3 runs from the conserved cysteine through the conserved F or W. Each record gives: D gene, J gene, V gene, clone size, CDR3 protein, CDR3 DNA. The D gene is left open where the match is weak. Part of the rows lack a size; the others show once, few, many or a class for expanded clones.

NA TRBJ2-7 TRBV7-9 NA CASTKPLDDSYEQYF TGTGCCAGCACCAAACCATTGGACGACTCCTACGAGCAGTACTTC
NA TRBJ2-2 TRBV12-3/TRBV12-4 many CASSWRADGELFF TGTGCCAGCAGTTGGCGGGCCGACGGGGAGCTGTTTTTT
TRBD2 TRBJ2-3 TRBV7-6 few CASSPLAGGPDTQYF TGTGCCAGCAGCCCTTTGGCGGGAGGGCCAGATACGCAGTATTTT
TRBD1 TRBJ2-2 TRBV7-9 many CASSPRTGSPGELFF TGTGCCAGCAGCCCTCGGACAGGGTCCCCCGGGGAGCTGTTTTTT
TRBD1 TRBJ1-1 TRBV7-8 NA CASSWPPDRESTEAFF TGTGCCAGCAGCTGGCCCCCGGACAGGGAGTCTACTGAAGCTTTCTTT
NA TRBJ2-7 TRBV27 NA CASSLLGGLVYEQYF TGTGCCAGCAGTTTATTGGGGGGGCTCGTATACGAGCAGTACTTC
TRBD1 TRBJ2-1 TRBV12-3/TRBV12-4 NA CASSHNRGQAGPTVF TGTGCCAGCAGCCATAACCGGGGACAGGCGGGTCCGACGGTCTTC
NA TRBJ2-3 TRBV10-3 few CAISDDWDTDTQYF TGTGCCATCAGTGACGACTGGGACACAGATACGCAGTATTTT
NA TRBJ2-2 TRBV20-1 NA CSALDTGELFF TGCAGTGCTCTAGACACCGGGGAGCTGTTTTTT
TRBD2 TRBJ2-1 TRBV6-5 few CASSSLAGVSFDEQFF TGTGCCAGCAGCTCCTTAGCGGGAGTTTCCTTCGATGAGCAGTTCTTC
NA TRBJ2-2 TRBV12-3/TRBV12-4 many CASSLLWDWGTGELFF TGTGCCAGCAGTTTATTGTGGGATTGGGGCACCGGGGAGCTGTTTTTT
TRBD1 TRBJ1-4 TRBV6-5 few CASSQRTGNEKLFF TGTGCCAGCAGTCAACGGACAGGAAATGAAAAACTGTTTTTT
TRBD2 TRBJ2-1 TRBV20-1 few CSARDLVFGGAYNEQFF TGCAGTGCTAGAGATCTGGTTTTCGGGGGGGCCTACAATGAGCAGTTCTTC
TRBD2 TRBJ2-1 TRBV6-4 NA CASSDSGISEQFF TGTGCCAGCAGTGACAGCGGGATCAGTGAGCAGTTCTTC
TRBD2 TRBJ2-5 TRBV9 few CASSAGLAGGSSLETQYF TGTGCCAGCAGCGCCGGACTAGCGGGGGGTTCTAGTCTGGAGACCCAGTACTTC
NA TRBJ2-1 TRBV7-3 few CASSSGFQISYNEQFF TGTGCCAGCAGCTCAGGATTCCAAATCTCCTACAATGAGCAGTTCTTC
NA TRBJ2-3 TRBV29-1 few CSVDAGFTDTQYF TGCAGCGTTGATGCCGGATTCACAGATACGCAGTATTTT
TRBD2 TRBJ2-3 TRBV7-3 many CASSLGGGTQYF TGTGCCAGCAGCTTGGGCGGGGGTACGCAGTATTTT
NA TRBJ1-1 TRBV7-6 NA CASSLAGSEAFF TGTGCCAGCAGCTTAGCGGGCAGTGAAGCTTTCTTT
TRBD1 TRBJ2-1 TRBV7-3 few CASIRESDRALRSSYNEQFF TGTGCCAGCATCAGAGAATCGGACAGGGCCCTCAGGAGCTCCTACAATGAGCAGTTCTTC
NA TRBJ2-5 TRBV5-6 few CASSSLGETQYF TGTGCCAGCAGCTCCCTCGGAGAGACCCAGTACTTC
TRBD1 TRBJ1-1 TRBV9 few CASSVSGGYTEAFF TGTGCCAGCAGCGTATCAGGGGGCTACACTGAAGCTTTCTTT
NA TRBJ2-2 TRBV3-1 few CASSRTGTPIGNTGELFF TGTGCCAGCAGCCGTACCGGGACTCCCATAGGAAACACCGGGGAGCTGTTTTTT
TRBD1 TRBJ2-3 TRBV4-1 NA CASSQEGQGGADTQYF TGCGCCAGCAGCCAGGAAGGACAGGGCGGAGCAGATACGCAGTATTTT
NA TRBJ2-3 TRBV6-4 few CASSDSAGSTDTQYF TGTGCCAGCAGTGACTCAGCGGGTAGCACAGATACGCAGTATTTT
NA TRBJ2-1 TRBV20-1 few CSARELGLAFNEQFF TGCAGTGCTAGAGAATTGGGACTGGCTTTCAATGAGCAGTTCTTC
TRBD1 TRBJ2-7 TRBV4-3 few CASSQDEGAEQYF TGCGCCAGCAGCCAAGACGAGGGGGCCGAGCAGTACTTC
NA TRBJ2-7 TRBV5-1 NA CASSLAPGSYEQYF TGCGCCAGCAGCTTGGCGCCAGGATCCTACGAGCAGTACTTC
NA TRBJ1-5 TRBV6-4 few CASSQVGQPQHF TGTGCCAGCAGTCAGGTTGGTCAGCCCCAGCATTTT
NA TRBJ2-6 TRBV19 few CASSPVPSGANVLTF TGTGCCAGTAGTCCGGTCCCCTCTGGGGCCAACGTCCTGACTTTC
NA TRBJ2-7 TRBV19 few CATSPGADYEQYF TGTGCCACATCCCCCGGGGCGGACTACGAGCAGTACTTC
NA TRBJ2-5 TRBV5-1 NA CASSAQGREETQYF TGCGCCAGCAGCGCCCAGGGGAGGGAAGAGACCCAGTACTTC
TRBD2 TRBJ2-1 TRBV29-1 few CSADSGGPPNYNEQFF TGCAGCGCTGACAGCGGGGGGCCCCCTAACTACAATGAGCAGTTCTTC
NA TRBJ1-2 TRBV12-3/TRBV12-4 NA CASTQGGRDGYTF TGTGCCAGCACCCAGGGAGGCCGCGATGGCTACACCTTC
TRBD1 TRBJ2-7 TRBV4-1 few CASSQDRYSYEQYF TGCGCCAGCAGCCAGGACAGGTACTCCTACGAGCAGTACTTC
NA TRBJ2-7 TRBV12-3/TRBV12-4 NA CASSSGQSTYEQYF TGTGCCAGCAGCTCCGGACAGAGTACCTACGAGCAGTACTTC
TRBD1 TRBJ2-2 TRBV11-2 few CASSPRDRVYTGELFF TGTGCCAGCAGCCCCCGAGACAGGGTCTACACCGGGGAGCTGTTTTTT
NA TRBJ2-7 TRBV5-1 NA CASSQPGQTYEQYF TGCGCCAGCAGCCAACCAGGACAGACCTACGAGCAGTACTTC
TRBD1 TRBJ2-1 TRBV5-5 NA CASSERDSPYNEQFF TGTGCCAGCAGCGAGAGGGACAGTCCCTACAATGAGCAGTTCTTC
NA TRBJ2-1 TRBV7-2 few CASSPISTEQFF TGTGCCAGCAGCCCTATATCCACCGAGCAGTTCTTC
TRBD2 TRBJ2-3 TRBV5-1 NA CASSSRAGGATDTQYF TGCGCCAGCAGCTCCCGAGCGGGGGGGGCGACAGATACGCAGTATTTT
NA TRBJ1-5 TRBV5-1 few CASSLAGGQPQHF TGCGCCAGCAGCTTGGCCGGGGGTCAGCCCCAGCATTTT
TRBD1 TRBJ2-6 TRBV2 few CASIGGAGANVLTF TGTGCCAGCATAGGGGGCGCTGGGGCCAACGTCCTGACTTTC
NA TRBJ1-2 TRBV11-3 NA CASSLGLGGYGYTF TGTGCCAGCAGCTTAGGGTTGGGTGGCTATGGCTACACCTTC
TRBD2 TRBJ2-1 TRBV11-3 NA CASSPRTSGSFNEQFF TGTGCCAGCAGCCCCAGGACTAGCGGGAGTTTCAATGAGCAGTTCTTC
NA TRBJ1-1 TRBV7-9 many CASRPNEGGTEAFF TGTGCCAGCAGGCCCAACGAGGGGGGGACTGAAGCTTTCTTT
TRBD1 TRBJ2-2 TRBV29-1 few CSVEDAGDRADTGELFF TGCAGCGTTGAAGATGCCGGGGACAGGGCCGACACCGGGGAGCTGTTTTTT
NA TRBJ2-1 TRBV19 NA CASSVSGYSYNEQFF TGTGCCAGTAGTGTTTCAGGGTACTCCTACAATGAGCAGTTCTTC